This entry lists 7 T cell receptor beta chains sequenced from one sample in a study of blood T cell repertoires in COVID-19. Repertoires were generated with immunoSEQ multiplex PCR, while TCRdb's copy carries only in-frame clones and drops some. The sample includes about 93,000 clones, 90% of them seen just once. The specimen sequenced was peripheral blood. These receptors were collected from a human donor with active COVID-19. The donor label of this sample is uncertain.

The rearrangement uses TRBV19 and TRBJ2-1; 12 bases are a match to TRBD2. The germline V gene has CDR1 LNHDA and CDR2 SQIVND (reference sequence). The length of the CDR3 is 17 residues. J gave up 0 bases and V 5 bases, and 5 bases lay outside the gene matches. The CDR3 reads CASSSKTSGGSYNEQFF. In nucleotides, the CDR3 is TGTGCCAGTAGTTCAAAGACTAGCGGGGGCTCCTACAATGAGCAGTTCTTC. Looking up the rest from reference TRBV19 and TRBJ2-1 gives the full variable domain: DGGITQSPKYLFRKEGQNVTLSCEQNLNHDAMYWYRQDPGQGLRLIYYSQIVNDFQKGDIAEGYSVSREKKESFPLTVTSAQKNPTAFYLCASSSKTSGGSYNEQFFGPGTRLTVL.

This chain joins TRBV7-2 and TRBJ2-7, with 7 positions matching TRBD1. The V gene's germline CDR1 is SGHTA and CDR2 FQGNSA. This CDR3 is 15 amino acids long. J lost 2 bases, V lost 5 bases, and 9 bases had no gene match. The CDR3: CASSIGGQAPYEQYF. DNA for the CDR3: TGTGCCAGCAGCATTGGTGGACAGGCCCCCTACGAGCAGTACTTC.

This clone has more than one count but fewer than ten. This chain joins TRBV27 and TRBJ2-1; D possibly corresponds to TRBD1 (6 bases). The CDR3 has 13 residues. The germline V gene has CDR1 MNHEY and CDR2 SMNVEV (reference sequence). Between the trimmed V and J ends, which lost 3 bases and 13 bases, there was a span of 16 bases. The CDR3 protein is CASSFTLQGSQFF. The CDR3 DNA sequence: TGTGCCAGCAGTTTCACATTACAGGGTAGTCAGTTCTTC.

The CDR3 spells CASSAGGTGKNIQYF. The DNA for the CDR3 is TGTGCCAGCTCAGCAGGGGGGACAGGGAAAAACATTCAGTACTTC. The V call is TRBV18, the J call TRBJ2-4; TRBD1 agrees at 9 bases. The CDR3 runs to 15 residues. Germline values: CDR1 KGHSH, CDR2 LQKENI. The V segment lost 5 bases and the J segment 4 bases; nucleotides outside the gene matches: 6. Combining the CDR3 with reference TRBV18 and TRBJ2-4 gives the whole variable domain NAGVMQNPRHLVRRRGQEARLRCSPMKGHSHVYWYRQLPEEGLKFMVYLQKENIIDESGMPKERFSAEFPKEGPSILRIQQVVRGDSAAYFCASSAGGTGKNIQYFGAGTRLSVL.

The J gene is TRBJ1-5, the V gene TRBV2; D not resolved. Germline CDR1 is SNHLY and CDR2 is FYNNEI. The CDR3 is 13 residues long. The ends were cut back, 3 bases at V and 2 bases at J, with 5 bases in the middle. CDR3 coding DNA: TGTGCCAGCAGTGACGGTGGCAATCAGCCCCAGCATTTT. Translating it yields CASSDGGNQPQHF.

This rearrangement joins TRBV28 to TRBJ1-5, with 9 bases that match TRBD1. The CDR3 covers 16 residues. The J segment lost 4 bases and the V segment lost 4 bases, leaving 8 bases of the junction unmatched. Germline CDR1 MDHEN, CDR2 SYDVKM. The CDR3 region has the DNA TGTGCCAGCAGTTCTACAGGGGGCCTAGGGAATCAGCCCCAGCATTTT. Translated, it gives CASSSTGGLGNQPQHF.

This chain links TRBV30 with TRBJ2-6, with TRBD1 as a possible D gene (5 bases). V lost 4 bases, J lost 0 bases, and 13 bases lay in between. This CDR3 contains 16 residues. Germline V gene data show CDR1 as GTSNPN and CDR2 as SVGIG (reference sequence). DNA of the CDR3: TGTGCCTGGACCCAGGGTGGGGCCTCTGGGGCCAACGTCCTGACTTTC. It translates to CAWTQGGASGANVLTF. Using reference TRBV30 and TRBJ2-6 for the parts outside the CDR3, the full variable domain is SQTIHQWPATLVQPVGSPLSLECTVEGTSNPNLYWYRQAAGRGLQLLFYSVGIGQISSEVPQNLSASRPQDRQFILSSKKLLLSDSGFYLCAWTQGGASGANVLTFGAGSRLTVL.